Only one count was recorded for the clone carrying this T cell receptor (beta chain). As handled by the study authors: Estimates of nucleated cell counts were drawn from the amplification of reference gene primers. Measured with immunoSEQ multiplex PCR; TCRdb has only the in-frame clones, and not every one. The V and J calls and the clone size are those of that table, but D and trimming were determined from the DNA. The sample has around 300,000 clones; 90% are singletons. One Seattle source followed patients from active infection through their disease course. Trimming took off 0 bases at V and 7 bases at J, with 12 bases between the two ends. The CDR3 runs 14 residues. Germline V gene sequence: CDR1 LGHNA, CDR2 YNFKEQ. The sample belongs to a study of blood T cell repertoires in COVID-19. About the research overall: Sources were T cells, B-cell-depleted T cells, or PBMCs; the material itself was cDNA or gDNA.

The gene calls are TRBV4-2 and TRBJ1-2, with D possibly TRBD1 on 5 matching bases. The sequenced material came from peripheral blood. This receptor was obtained from a woman aged 25 to 45 with COVID-19, enrolled during active disease. The CDR3 loop is CASSQDSRQGGYTF. CDR3 nucleotides: TGTGCCAGCAGCCAAGATTCTCGGCAGGGTGGCTACACCTTC.